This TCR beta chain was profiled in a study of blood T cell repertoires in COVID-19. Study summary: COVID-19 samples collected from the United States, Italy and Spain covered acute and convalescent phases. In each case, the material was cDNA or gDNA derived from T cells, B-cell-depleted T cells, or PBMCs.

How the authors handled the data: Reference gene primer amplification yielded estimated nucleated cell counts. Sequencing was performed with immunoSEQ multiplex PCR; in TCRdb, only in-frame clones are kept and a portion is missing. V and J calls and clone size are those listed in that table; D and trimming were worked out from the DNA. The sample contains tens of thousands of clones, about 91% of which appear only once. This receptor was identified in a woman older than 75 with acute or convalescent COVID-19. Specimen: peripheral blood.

CDR3 sequence: CASSLQTGNPRRLGELFF. Written as DNA, the CDR3 is TGCGCCAGCAGTTTACAGACAGGCAACCCCAGACGACTGGGGGAGCTGTTTTTT. J is TRBJ2-2 and V is TRBV5-1; D is perhaps TRBD1 (6 bases). The CDR3 has 18 residues. Trimming removed 5 bases at V and 8 bases at J, with 28 bases between. Germline CDR1 SGHRS, CDR2 YFSETQ. Variable domain in full (rest from reference TRBV5-1 and TRBJ2-2): KAGVTQTPRYLIKTRGQQVTLSCSPISGHRSVSWYQQTPGQGLQFLFEYFSETQRNKGNFPGRFSGRQFSNSRSEMNVSTLELGDSALYLCASSLQTGNPRRLGELFFGEGSRLTVL.